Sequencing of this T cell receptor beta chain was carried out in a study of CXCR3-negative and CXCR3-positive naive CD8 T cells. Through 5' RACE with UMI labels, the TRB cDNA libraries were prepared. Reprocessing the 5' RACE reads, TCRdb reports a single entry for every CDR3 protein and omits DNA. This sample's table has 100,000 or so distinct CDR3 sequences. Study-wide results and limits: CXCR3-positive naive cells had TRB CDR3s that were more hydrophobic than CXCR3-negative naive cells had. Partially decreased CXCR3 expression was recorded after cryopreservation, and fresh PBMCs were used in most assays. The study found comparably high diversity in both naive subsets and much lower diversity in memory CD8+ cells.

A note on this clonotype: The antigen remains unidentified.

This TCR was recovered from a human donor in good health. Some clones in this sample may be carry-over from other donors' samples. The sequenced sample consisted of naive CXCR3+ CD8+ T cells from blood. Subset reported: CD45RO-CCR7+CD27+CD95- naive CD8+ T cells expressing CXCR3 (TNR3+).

The CDR3 sequence: CASSQEASGAFGANVLTF. This chain uses TRBV4-1 with TRBJ2-6. The CDR3 totals 18 residues. The germline gives CDR1 MGHRA, CDR2 YSYEKL.